This T cell receptor (beta chain) stems from a study of response to subunit inactivated influenza vaccine. This clonotype was seen a few times. CDR1 and CDR2 (germline): SGHDN, FVKESK. Losses at the gene ends were 4 bases for V and 7 bases for J; bases not matched to a gene: 8. This CDR3 is built from 16 residues. TCRdb redid the calling of the RT-PCR reads with MiXCR, one entry per CDR3 protein. This sample yields over 750,000 distinct CDR3 sequences, of which 20% to 25% are seen a single time; roughly 10% belongs to the top ten. V is TRBV14 and J is TRBJ2-1, with 12 nucleotides matching TRBD1. Sequencing used PBMCs from blood, obtained more than 4 days after vaccination. This TCR was sampled from a man in his forties or fifties who received an inactivated influenza vaccine. The CDR3 nucleotides read TGTGCCAGCAGCCGATTACCGGGACAGGGGGCGAATGAGCAGTTCTTC. The encoded protein is CASSRLPGQGANEQFF. Combining the CDR3 with reference TRBV14 and TRBJ2-1 gives the whole variable domain EAGVTQFPSHSVIEKGQTVTLRCDPISGHDNLYWYRRVMGKEIKFLLHFVKESKQDESGMPNNRFLAERTGGTYSTLKVQPAELEDSGVYFCASSRLPGQGANEQFFGPGTRLTVL.